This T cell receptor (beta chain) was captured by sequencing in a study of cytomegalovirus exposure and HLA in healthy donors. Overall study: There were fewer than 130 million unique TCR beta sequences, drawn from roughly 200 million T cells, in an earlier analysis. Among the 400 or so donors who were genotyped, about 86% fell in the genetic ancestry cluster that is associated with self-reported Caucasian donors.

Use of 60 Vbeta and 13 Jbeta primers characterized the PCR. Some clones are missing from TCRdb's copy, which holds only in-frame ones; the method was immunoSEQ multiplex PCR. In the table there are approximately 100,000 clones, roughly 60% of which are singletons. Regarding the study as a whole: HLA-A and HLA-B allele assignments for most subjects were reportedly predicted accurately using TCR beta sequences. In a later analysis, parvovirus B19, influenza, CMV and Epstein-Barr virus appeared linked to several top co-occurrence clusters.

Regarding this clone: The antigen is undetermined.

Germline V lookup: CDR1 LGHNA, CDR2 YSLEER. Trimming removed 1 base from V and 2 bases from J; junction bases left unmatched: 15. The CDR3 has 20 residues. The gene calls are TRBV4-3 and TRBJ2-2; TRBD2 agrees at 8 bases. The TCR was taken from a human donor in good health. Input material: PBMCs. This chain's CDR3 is CASSQVFFGGAFRNTGELFF. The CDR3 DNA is TGCGCCAGCAGCCAAGTATTCTTCGGGGGGGCCTTCCGTAACACCGGGGAGCTGTTTTTT.